This record concerns one T cell receptor (beta chain) sequence. Germline is not matched at one junction end, which may reflect a read error. A second PCR of roughly 7 to 11 cycles used a sample-barcoded 5' primer and a J-beta primer mix. MiXCR, applied by TCRdb to the 5' RACE reads, yields one record per CDR3 protein. The profile covers some 1.7 million distinct CDR3 sequences, with over 25% appearing a single time and over 7% taken by the ten largest. The data originate from a study of blood T cells in healthy people across ages. Germline V gene data show CDR1 as SGHRS and CDR2 as YFSETQ. The CDR3 contains 15 residues.

V is TRBV5-1 and J is TRBJ2-3, with 8 bases fitting TRBD2. This TCR was recovered from a woman in her twenties or thirties in good health. The source material was blood. The CDR3 loop is CASSGGGSNTDTQYF. For the CDR3, the DNA is TGCGCCAGCAGTGGCGGGGGGTCTAACACAGATACCCAGTATTTT. Looking up the rest from reference TRBV5-1 and TRBJ2-3 gives the full variable domain: KAGVTQTPRYLIKTRGQQVTLSCSPISGHRSVSWYQQTPGQGLQFLFEYFSETQRNKGNFPGRFSGRQFSNSRSEMNVSTLELGDSALYLCASSGGGSNTDTQYFGPGTRLTVL.